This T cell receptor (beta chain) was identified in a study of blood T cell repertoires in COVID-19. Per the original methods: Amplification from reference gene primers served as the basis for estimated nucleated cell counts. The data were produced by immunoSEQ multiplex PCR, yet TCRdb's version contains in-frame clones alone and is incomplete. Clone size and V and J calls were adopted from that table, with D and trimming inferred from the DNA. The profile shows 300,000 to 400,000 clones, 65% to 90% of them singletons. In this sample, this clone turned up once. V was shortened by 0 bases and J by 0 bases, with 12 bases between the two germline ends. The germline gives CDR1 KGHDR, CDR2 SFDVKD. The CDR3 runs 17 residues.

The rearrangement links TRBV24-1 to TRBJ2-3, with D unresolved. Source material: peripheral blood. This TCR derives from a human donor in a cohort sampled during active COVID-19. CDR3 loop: CATSDLGPQTSTDTQYF. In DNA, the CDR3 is TGTGCCACCAGTGATTTGGGGCCACAAACTAGCACAGATACGCAGTATTTT.